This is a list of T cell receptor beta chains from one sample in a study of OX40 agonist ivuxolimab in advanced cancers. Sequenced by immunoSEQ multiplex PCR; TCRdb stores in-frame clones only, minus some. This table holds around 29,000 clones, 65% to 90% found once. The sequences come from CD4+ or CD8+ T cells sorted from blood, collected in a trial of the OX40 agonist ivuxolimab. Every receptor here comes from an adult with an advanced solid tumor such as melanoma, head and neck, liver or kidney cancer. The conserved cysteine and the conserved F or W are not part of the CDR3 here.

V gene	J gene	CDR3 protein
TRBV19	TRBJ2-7	ASSPGTLSSYEQY
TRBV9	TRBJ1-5	ASSVDGDSNQPQH
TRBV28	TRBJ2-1	ASSSSGNEQF
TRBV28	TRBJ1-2	ASSSRVPPRANYGYT
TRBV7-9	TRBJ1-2	ASSERVREAYGYT
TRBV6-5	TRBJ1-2	ASSKTLQGTSGYT
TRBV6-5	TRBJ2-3	ASSRRLTDTQY
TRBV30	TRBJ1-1	ASDIGNTEAF
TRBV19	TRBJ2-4	ASSPGGGPYIQY
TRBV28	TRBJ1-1	ASSLRDRGPEAF
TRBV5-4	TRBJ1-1	ASRSGVEAF
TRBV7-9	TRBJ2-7	ASSPSFLDEQY
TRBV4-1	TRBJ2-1	ASSSAGTGMYEQF
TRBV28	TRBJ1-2	ASSPPATGGNYGYT
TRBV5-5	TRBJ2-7	ASSLIGDSYEQY
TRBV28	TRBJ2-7	ASSSKDTIDLYEQY
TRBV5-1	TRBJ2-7	ASSPSDRYEQY
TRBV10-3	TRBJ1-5	AISDPPSTSNQPQH
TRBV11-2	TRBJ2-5	ASSRLGTSGKTQY
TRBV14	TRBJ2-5	ASSLPGGETQY
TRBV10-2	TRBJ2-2	ASSAPAGGNTGELF
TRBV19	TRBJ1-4	ASTPSGGKLF
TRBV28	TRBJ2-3	ASSLSIPTTDTQY
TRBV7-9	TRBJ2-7	ASSFRDSPYEQY
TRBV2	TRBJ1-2	ASRDLEGSYGYT
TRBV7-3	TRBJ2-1	ASRTQGASYNEQF
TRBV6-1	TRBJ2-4	ASSEARLAGNIQY
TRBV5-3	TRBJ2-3	ARSAIRGGHTDTQY
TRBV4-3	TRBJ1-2	ASSQDRDYGYT
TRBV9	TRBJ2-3	ASSEGLPNTDTQY
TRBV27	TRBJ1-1	ASSYRGGNTEAF
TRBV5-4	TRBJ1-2	ASSWTGGDYGYT
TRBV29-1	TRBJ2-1	SVEDRGLFSYNEQF
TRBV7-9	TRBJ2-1	ASSFAVGGTYNEQF
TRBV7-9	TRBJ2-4	ASSLLGENIQY
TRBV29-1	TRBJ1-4	SVVTGQGGEKLF
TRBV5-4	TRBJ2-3	ASTEPGGGTDTQY
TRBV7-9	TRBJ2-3	ASSAQGGTDTQY
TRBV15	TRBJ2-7	ATSSDSGASYEQY
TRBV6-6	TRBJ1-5	ASSAGPTQPQH
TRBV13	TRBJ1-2	ASSLDPGQGSYGYT
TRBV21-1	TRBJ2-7	ASSEPQEEGDRTSGEQY
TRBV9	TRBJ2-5	ASSVGTSAPQETQY
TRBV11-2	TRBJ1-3	ASNPGATLGNTIY
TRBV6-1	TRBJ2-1	ASSEGTSGLDEQF
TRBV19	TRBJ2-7	ASKSLAGAYEQY
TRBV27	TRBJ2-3	ASSTGLASTDTQY
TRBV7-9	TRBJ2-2	AHHPREANTGELF
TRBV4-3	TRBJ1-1	ASSQNEGTGGTEAF
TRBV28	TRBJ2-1	ASSSRGLVGNEQF
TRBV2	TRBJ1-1	ATMDTEAF